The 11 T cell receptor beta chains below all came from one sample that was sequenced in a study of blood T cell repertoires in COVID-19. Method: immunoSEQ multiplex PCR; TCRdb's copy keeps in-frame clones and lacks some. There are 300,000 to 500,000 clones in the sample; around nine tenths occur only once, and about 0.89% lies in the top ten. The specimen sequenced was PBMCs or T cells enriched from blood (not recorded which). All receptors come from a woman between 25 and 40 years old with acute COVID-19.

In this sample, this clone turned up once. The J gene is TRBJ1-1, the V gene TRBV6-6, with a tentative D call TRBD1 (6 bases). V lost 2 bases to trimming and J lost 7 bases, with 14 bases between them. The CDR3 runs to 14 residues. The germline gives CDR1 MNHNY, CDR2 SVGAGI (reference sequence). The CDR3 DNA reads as TGTGCCAGCAGTTACACAGGGCGGTACGGTGAAGCTTTCTTT. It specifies CASSYTGRYGEAFF.

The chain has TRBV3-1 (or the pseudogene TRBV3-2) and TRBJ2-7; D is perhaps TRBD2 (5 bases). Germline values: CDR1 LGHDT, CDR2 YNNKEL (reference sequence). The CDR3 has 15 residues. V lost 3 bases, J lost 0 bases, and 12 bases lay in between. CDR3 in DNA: TGTGCCAGCAGCCAGTATCCGGGAATCTCCTACGAGCAGTACTTC. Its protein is CASSQYPGISYEQYF.

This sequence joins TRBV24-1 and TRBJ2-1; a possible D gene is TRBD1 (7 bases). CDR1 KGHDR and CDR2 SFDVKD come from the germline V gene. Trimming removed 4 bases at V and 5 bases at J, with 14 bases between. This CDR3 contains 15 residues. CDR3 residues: CATSEPGQRDNEQFF. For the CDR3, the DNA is TGTGCCACCAGTGAACCGGGACAGCGGGACAATGAGCAGTTCTTC.

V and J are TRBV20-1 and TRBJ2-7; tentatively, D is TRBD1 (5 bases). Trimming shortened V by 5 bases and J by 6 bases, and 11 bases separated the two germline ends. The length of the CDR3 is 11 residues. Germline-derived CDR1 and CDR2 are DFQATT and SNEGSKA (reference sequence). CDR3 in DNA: TGCAGTGCTGAAAAGGGGCCCGAGCAGTACTTC. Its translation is CSAEKGPEQYF.

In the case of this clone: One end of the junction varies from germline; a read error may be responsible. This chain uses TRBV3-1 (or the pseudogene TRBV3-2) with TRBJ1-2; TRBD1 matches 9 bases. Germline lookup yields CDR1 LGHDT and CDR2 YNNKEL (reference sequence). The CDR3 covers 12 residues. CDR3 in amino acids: CASSLDRGRSIF. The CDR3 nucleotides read TGTGCCAGCAGCCTGGACAGGGGCCGATCAATCTTC.

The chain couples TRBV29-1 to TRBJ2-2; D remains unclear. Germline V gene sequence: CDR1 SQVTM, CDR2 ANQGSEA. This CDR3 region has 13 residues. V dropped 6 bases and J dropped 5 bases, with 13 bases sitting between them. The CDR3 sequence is CSVPSVSTGELFF. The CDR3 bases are TGCAGCGTCCCCTCGGTCTCAACCGGGGAGCTGTTTTTT.

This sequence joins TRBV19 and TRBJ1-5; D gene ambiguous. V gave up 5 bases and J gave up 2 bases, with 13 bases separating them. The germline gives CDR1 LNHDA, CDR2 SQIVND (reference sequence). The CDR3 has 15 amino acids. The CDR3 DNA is TGTGCCAGTAGTCCCCAAGACACGGGCAATCAGCCCCAGCATTTT. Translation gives CASSPQDTGNQPQHF.

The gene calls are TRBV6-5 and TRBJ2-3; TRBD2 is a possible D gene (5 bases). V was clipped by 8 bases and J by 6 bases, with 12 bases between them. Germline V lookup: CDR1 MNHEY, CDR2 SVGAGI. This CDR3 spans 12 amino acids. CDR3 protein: CASRTGLDTQYF. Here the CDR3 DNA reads TGTGCCAGCCGAACGGGGTTGGATACGCAGTATTTT.

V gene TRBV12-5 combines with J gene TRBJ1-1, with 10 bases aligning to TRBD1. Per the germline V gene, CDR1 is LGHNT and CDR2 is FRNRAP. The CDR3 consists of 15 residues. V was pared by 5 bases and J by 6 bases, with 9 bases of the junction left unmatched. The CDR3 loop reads CASGPGTGATAEAFF. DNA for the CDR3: TGTGCTAGTGGTCCGGGGACAGGGGCGACGGCTGAAGCTTTCTTT.

The DNA of the CDR3 is TGTGCCAGCTCACCAGTTAATTTTGAGCAGTTCTTC. It codes for CASSPVNFEQFF. This chain connects TRBV18 to TRBJ2-1, with unresolved D. The V and J ends lost 2 bases and 9 bases respectively, with 8 bases between them. The CDR3 is 12 residues long. Germline assignment: CDR1 KGHSH and CDR2 LQKENI. The full variable domain, its missing parts supplied by reference TRBV18 and TRBJ2-1, is NAGVMQNPRHLVRRRGQEARLRCSPMKGHSHVYWYRQLPEEGLKFMVYLQKENIIDESGMPKERFSAEFPKEGPSILRIQQVVRGDSAAYFCASSPVNFEQFFGPGTRLTVL.

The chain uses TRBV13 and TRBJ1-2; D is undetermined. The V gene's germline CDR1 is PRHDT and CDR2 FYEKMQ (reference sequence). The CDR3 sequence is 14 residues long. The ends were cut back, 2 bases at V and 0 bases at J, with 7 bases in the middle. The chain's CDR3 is CASSLFGSNYGYTF. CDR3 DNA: TGTGCCAGCAGCTTATTCGGGTCTAACTATGGCTACACCTTC.